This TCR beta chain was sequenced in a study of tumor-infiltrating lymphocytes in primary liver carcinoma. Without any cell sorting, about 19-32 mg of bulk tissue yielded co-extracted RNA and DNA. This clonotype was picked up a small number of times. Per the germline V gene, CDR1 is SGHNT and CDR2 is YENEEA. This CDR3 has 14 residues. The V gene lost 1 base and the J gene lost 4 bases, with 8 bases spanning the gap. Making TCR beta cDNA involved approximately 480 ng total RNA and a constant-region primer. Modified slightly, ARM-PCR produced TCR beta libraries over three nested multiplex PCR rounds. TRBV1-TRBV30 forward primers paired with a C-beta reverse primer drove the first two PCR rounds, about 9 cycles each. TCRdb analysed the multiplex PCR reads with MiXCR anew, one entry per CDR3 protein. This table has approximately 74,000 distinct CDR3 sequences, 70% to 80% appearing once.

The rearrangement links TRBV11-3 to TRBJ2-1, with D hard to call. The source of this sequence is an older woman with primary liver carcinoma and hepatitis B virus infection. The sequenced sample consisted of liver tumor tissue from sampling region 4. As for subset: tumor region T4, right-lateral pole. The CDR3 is CASSLVRPYNEQFF. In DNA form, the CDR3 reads TGTGCCAGCAGCTTAGTGAGACCATACAATGAGCAGTTCTTC. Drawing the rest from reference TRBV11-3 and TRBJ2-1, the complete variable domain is EAGVVQSPRYKIIEKKQPVAFWCNPISGHNTLYWYLQNLGQGPELLIRYENEEAVDDSQLPKDRFSAERLKGVDSTLKIQPAELGDSAVYLCASSLVRPYNEQFFGPGTRLTVL.